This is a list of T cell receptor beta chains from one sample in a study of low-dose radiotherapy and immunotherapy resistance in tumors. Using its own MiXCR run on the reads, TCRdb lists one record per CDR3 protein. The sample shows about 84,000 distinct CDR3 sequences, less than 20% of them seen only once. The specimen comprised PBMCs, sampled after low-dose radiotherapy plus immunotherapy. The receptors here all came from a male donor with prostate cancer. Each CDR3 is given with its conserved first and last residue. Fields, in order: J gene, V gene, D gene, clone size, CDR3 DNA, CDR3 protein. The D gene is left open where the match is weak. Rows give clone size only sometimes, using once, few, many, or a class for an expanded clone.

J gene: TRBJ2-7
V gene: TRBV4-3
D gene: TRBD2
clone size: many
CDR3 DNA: TGCGCCAGCAGCCGGGGACTAGCGGGACTCTACGAGCAGTACTTC
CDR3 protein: CASSRGLAGLYEQYF

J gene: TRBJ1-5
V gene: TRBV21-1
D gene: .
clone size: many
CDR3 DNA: TGTGCCAGCAGCGCCCGAGGACAGGGCACCAATCAGCCCCAGCATTTT
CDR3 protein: CASSARGQGTNQPQHF

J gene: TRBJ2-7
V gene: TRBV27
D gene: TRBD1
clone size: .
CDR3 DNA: TGTGCCAGCAGCCAGACAGGGAAAGGCTACGAGCAGTACTTC
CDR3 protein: CASSQTGKGYEQYF

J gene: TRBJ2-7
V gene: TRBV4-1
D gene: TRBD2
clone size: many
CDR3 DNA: TGCGCCAGCAGCCAAGGGTCCCATCGACTAGCGGGAACCTACGAGCAGTACTTC
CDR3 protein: CASSQGSHRLAGTYEQYF

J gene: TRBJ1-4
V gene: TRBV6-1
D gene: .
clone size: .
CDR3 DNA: .
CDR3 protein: CASSETLTTNEKLFFF

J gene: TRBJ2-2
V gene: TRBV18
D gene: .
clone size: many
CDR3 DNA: TGTGCCAGCTCACGTAATCAGGGGTCGAACACCGGGGAGCTGTTTTTT
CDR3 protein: CASSRNQGSNTGELFF

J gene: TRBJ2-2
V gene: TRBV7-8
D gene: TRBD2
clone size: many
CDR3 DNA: TGTGCCAGCAGCCCGGGACTAGCGGGTTTCGGGGAGCTGTTTTTT
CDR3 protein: CASSPGLAGFGELFF

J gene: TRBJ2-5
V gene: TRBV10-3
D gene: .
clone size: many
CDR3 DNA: TGTGCCATCAGTGCAGACGGAGGCCAAGAGACCCAGTACTTC
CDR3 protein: CAISADGGQETQYF

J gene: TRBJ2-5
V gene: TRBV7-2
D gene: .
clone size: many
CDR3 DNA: TGTGCCAGCAGCTTTAGAGGCGGACAAGAGACCCAGTACTTC
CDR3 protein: CASSFRGGQETQYF

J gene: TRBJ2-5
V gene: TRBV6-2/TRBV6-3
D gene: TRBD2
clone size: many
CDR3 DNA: TGTGCCAGCAGGCTGACTAGCGGGAGTCCCGAGACCCAGTACTTC
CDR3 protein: CASRLTSGSPETQYF

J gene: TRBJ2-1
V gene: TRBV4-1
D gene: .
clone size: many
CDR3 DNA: TGCGCCAGCAGCCCTAGGGGCGGGGTGGGGTACAATGAGCAGTTCTTC
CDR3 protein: CASSPRGGVGYNEQFF

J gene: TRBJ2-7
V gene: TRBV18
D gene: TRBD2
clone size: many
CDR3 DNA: TGTGCCAGCTCCCGTAGCGGGAGTATTTCCTACGAGCAGTACTTC
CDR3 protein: CASSRSGSISYEQYF

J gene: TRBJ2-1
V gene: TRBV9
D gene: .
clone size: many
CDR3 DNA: TGTGCCAGCAGCGGAGGCCCAGGGACAATCTACAATGAGCAGTTCTTC
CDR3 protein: CASSGGPGTIYNEQFF

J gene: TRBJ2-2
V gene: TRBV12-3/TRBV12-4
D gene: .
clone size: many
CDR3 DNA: TGTGCCAGCACCCCGGGACTCACCACCGGGGAGCTGTTTTTT
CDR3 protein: CASTPGLTTGELFF

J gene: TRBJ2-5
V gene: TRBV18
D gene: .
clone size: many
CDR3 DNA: TGTGCCAGCTCAACACAAGAGACCCAGTACTTC
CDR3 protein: CASSTQETQYF

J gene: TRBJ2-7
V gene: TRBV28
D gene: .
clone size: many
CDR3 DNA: TGTGCCAGCAGGCCGGTCACTACCTATAGCGGAGAGGCCTACGAGCAGTACTTC
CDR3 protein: CASRPVTTYSGEAYEQYF

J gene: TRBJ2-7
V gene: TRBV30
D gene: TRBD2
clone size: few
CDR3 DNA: TGTGCCTGGGGAACTAGCGCTTACGAGCAGTACTTC
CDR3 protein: CAWGTSAYEQYF

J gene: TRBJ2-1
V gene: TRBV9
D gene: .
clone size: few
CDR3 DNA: TGTGCCAGCAGCGTATACTCAACCCCGGGACTTTCCTACAATGAGCAGTTCTTC
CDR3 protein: CASSVYSTPGLSYNEQFF

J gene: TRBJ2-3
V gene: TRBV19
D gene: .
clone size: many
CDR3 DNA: TGTGCCAGTGGATGGCAGGGGAGCGGCGCAGATACGCAGTATTTT
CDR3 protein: CASGWQGSGADTQYF

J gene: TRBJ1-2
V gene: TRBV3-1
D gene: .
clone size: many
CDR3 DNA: TGTGCCAGCAGCCGGACAGCCAACTATGGCTACACCTTC
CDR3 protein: CASSRTANYGYTF

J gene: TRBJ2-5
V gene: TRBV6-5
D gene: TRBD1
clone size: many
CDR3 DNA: TGTGCCAGCTATGGGCAGGGGGTAGGTCGAGAGACCCAGTACTTC
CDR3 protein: CASYGQGVGRETQYF

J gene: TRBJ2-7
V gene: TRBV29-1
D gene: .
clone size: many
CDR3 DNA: TGCAGCGTGGCGTGGGGAACCTACGAGCAGTACTTC
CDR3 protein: CSVAWGTYEQYF

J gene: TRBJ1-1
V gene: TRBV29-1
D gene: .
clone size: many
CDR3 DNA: TGCAGCCCTGGGGCAGGGCCAGGCACTGAAGCTTTCTTT
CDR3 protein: CSPGAGPGTEAFF

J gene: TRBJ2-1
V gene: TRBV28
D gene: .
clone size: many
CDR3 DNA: TGTGCCAGCAGTTTCGACAGTATCCCCTACAATGAGCAGTTCTTC
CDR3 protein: CASSFDSIPYNEQFF

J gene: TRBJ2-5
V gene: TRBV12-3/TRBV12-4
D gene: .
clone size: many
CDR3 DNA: TGTGCCAGCAGCCTGGTGGGGGTGGAGACCCAGTACTTC
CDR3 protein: CASSLVGVETQYF

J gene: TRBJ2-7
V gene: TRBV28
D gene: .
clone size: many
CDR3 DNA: TGTGCCAGCAGTTCCTCCTCCGGACCAAAACCTAACGAGCAGTACTTC
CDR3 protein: CASSSSSGPKPNEQYF

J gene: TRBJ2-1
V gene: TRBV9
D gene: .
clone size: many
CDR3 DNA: TGTGCCAGCAGCGCCGAGGGGCATGAGCAGTTCTTC
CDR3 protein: CASSAEGHEQFF

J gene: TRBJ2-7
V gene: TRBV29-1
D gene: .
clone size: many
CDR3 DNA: TGCAGCGTTGAACTGCAGGACGGCTACGAGCAGTACTTC
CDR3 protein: CSVELQDGYEQYF

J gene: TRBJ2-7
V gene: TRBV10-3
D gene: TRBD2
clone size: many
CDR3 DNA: TGTGCCATCAGTGATTTTGAGCGGGAGAGGTACTTC
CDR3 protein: CAISDFERERYF

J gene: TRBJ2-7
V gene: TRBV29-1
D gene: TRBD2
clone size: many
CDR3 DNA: TGCAGCGTTGAAGATCGCACTAGCGAATCCTACGAGCAGTACTTC
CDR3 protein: CSVEDRTSESYEQYF

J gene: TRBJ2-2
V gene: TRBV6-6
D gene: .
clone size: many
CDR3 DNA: TGTGCCAGCAGTACCTCCGAGGGCGCCACCGGGGAGCTGTTTTTT
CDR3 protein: CASSTSEGATGELFF

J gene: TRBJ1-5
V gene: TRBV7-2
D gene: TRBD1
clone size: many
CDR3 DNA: TGTGCCAGCAGCTCCGTACAGGGGGCTAATCAGCCCCAGCATTTT
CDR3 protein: CASSSVQGANQPQHF

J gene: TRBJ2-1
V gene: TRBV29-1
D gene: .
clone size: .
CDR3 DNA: TGCAGCGTTGACGTAACAACTTACAATGAGCAGTTCTTC
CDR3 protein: CSVDVTTYNEQFF

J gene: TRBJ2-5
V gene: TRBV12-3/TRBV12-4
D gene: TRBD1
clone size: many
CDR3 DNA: TGTGCCAGCAGTTCCAGTGGGGGACAGACTACCTCCGGAGAGACCCAGTACTTC
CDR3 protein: CASSSSGGQTTSGETQYF

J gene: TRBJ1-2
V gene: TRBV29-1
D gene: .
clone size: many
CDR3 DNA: TGCAGCGTTGACGGCAGGGGCTCCTATGGCTACACCTTC
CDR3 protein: CSVDGRGSYGYTF

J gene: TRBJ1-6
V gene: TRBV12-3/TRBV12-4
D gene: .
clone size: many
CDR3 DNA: TGTGCCAGCAGTCTGACAGGAACCGATTCACCCCTCCACTTT
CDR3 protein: CASSLTGTDSPLHF

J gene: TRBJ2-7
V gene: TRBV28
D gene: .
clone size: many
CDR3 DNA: TGTGCCAGCGCCGGGGGAGGTCAAAGCGCCTACGAGCAGTACTTC
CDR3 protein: CASAGGGQSAYEQYF

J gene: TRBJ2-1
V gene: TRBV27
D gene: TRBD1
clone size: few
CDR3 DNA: TGTGCCAGCAGTTTACTTGGGACAGGGGGCTTAGGTGAGCAGTTCTTC
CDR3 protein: CASSLLGTGGLGEQFF

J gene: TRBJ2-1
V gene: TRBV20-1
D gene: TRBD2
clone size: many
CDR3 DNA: TGCAGTGCTAGAGATCTACTAGCGGGAGACTTTGAGCAGTTCTTC
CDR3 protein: CSARDLLAGDFEQFF

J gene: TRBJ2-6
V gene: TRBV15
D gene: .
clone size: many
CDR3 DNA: TGTGCCACCAGCAGAGAAGGGTCTGGGGCCAACGTCCTGACTTTC
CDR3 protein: CATSREGSGANVLTF

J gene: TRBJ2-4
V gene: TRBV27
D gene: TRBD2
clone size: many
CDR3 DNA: TGTGCCAGCAGCCTCCGTTTACTAGCGGGAGTGGATATGGTCAAAAACATTCAGTACTTC
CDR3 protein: CASSLRLLAGVDMVKNIQYF

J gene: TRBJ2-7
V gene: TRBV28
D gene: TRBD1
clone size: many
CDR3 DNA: TGTGCCAGCAGTTTAGGGACAGCCTCAACCTACGAGCAGTACTTC
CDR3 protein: CASSLGTASTYEQYF

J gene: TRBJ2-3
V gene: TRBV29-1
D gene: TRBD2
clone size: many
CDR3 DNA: TGCAGCGTTAGAAATGCCTGGGGGGGAGATACGCAGTATTTT
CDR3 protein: CSVRNAWGGDTQYF

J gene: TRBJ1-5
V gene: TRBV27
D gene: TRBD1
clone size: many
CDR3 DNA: TGTGCCAGCAGACCAGGACAGGTTTATAGCAATCAGCCCCAGCATTTT
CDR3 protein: CASRPGQVYSNQPQHF

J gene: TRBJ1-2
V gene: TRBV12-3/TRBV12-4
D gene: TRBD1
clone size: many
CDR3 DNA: TGTGCCAGCAGTTTCTCCGGGACAGGGAGGTCGGGGTATGGCTACACCTTC
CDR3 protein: CASSFSGTGRSGYGYTF

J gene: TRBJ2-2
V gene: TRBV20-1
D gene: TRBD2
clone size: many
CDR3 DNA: TGCAGTGCTAGAGATCTAGCGGGAGTTTCGGCCGGGGAGCTGTTTTTT
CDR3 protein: CSARDLAGVSAGELFF

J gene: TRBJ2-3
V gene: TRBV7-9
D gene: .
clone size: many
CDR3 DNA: TGTGCCAGCAGCCGTGGCCGAGACACAGATACGCAGTATTTT
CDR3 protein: CASSRGRDTDTQYF

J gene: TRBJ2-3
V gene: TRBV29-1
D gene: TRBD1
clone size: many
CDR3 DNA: TGCAGCGTGGACAGGGGGCTTAGCACAGATACGCAGTATTTT
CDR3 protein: CSVDRGLSTDTQYF

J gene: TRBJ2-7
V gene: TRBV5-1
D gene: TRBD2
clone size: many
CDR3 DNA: TGTGCCAGCAGCTTACGGGGACTAGCGGAGGGGGAGCAGTACTTC
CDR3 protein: CASSLRGLAEGEQYF

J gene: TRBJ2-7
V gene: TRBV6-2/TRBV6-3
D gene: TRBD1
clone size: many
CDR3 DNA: TGTGCCAGCAGGATGGGACAGGTGTACTACGAGCAGTACTTC
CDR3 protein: CASRMGQVYYEQYF

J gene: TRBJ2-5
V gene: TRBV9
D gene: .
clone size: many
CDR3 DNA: TGTGCCAGCAGCGTTCAGGAGGGGGAGACCCAGTACTTC
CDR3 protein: CASSVQEGETQYF

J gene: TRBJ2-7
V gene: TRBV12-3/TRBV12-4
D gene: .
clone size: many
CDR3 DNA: TGTGCCAGCAGTTTAGACGGACTCTACGAGCAGTACTTC
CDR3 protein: CASSLDGLYEQYF

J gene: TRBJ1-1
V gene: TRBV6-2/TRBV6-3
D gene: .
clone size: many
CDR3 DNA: TGTGCCAGCAGGCCGGGACATCGGAAAGACATGAACACTGAAGCTTTCTTT
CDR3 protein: CASRPGHRKDMNTEAFF

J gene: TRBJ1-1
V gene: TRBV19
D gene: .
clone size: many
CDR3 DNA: TGTGCCAGTAGTCCAGTGCAGGGGCCCTACATGAACACTGAAGCTTTCTTT
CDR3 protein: CASSPVQGPYMNTEAFF

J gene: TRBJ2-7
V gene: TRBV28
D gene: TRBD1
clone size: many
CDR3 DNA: TGTGCCAGCAGTTTATACCGGGACAGGGCCTCCTACGAGCAGTACTTC
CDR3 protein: CASSLYRDRASYEQYF